The clone carrying this T cell receptor (beta chain) came up a few times. Its specificity is unknown. The data are from a study of blood T cells in healthy people across ages. Study-level findings and limits: Estimated diversity across one million T cells was deemed an underestimate.

Deletions cut 5 bases from V and 5 bases from J, with 16 bases between. The CDR3 is 14 residues long. The germline gives CDR1 SGHRS, CDR2 YFSETQ. Alongside a J-beta primer mix, a sample-barcoded 5' primer served in a second PCR lasting about 7 to 11 cycles. From the 5' RACE reads, TCRdb called clonotypes with MiXCR, one entry per CDR3 protein. This table has approximately 1.5 million distinct CDR3 sequences, about 35% appearing once. The sequence was obtained from a young woman in good health. Sample: blood. This chain joins TRBV5-1 and TRBJ2-5; the D gene could be TRBD1 or TRBD2 (5 bases each). The CDR3: CASSPGRPRETQYF. CDR3 DNA: TGCGCCAGCAGTCCGGGACGTCCTCGGGAGACCCAGTACTTC.